The 18 T cell receptor beta chains below come from one sample, sequenced in a study of blood T cell repertoires in COVID-19. The assay was immunoSEQ multiplex PCR, and TCRdb's table has in-frame clones only and misses some. The sample shows about 180,000 clones, around 85% of them seen only once. Sample: peripheral blood. These receptors were taken from a man aged 55 to 70 with acute or convalescent COVID-19.

This clone appeared once. The chain carries TRBV10-3 and TRBJ2-2, with TRBD1 identical over 7 bases. The CDR3 runs 14 residues. Germline values: CDR1 ENHRY, CDR2 SYGVKD. The J segment lost 7 bases and the V segment lost 5 bases, leaving 7 bases of the junction unmatched. In nucleotides, the CDR3 is TGTGCCATCAGTTTGACAGGGCAGGACGGGGAGCTGTTTTTT. The encoded protein is CAISLTGQDGELFF.

The rearrangement links TRBV27 to TRBJ1-1; D might be TRBD1 (6 bases). The CDR3 runs to 13 residues. CDR1 is MNHEY, CDR2 SMNVEV, per germline (reference sequence). With 2 bases removed from V and 11 bases from J, the gap between germline ends came to 15 bases. CDR3 loop: CASSLTGPNRAFF. CDR3 DNA sequence: TGTGCCAGCAGTTTAACAGGGCCTAATCGGGCTTTCTTT.

This chain connects TRBV7-2 to TRBJ1-2; 9 positions match TRBD1. Per the germline V gene, CDR1 is SGHTA and CDR2 is FQGNSA. CDR3 length: 14 amino acids. Trimming took 3 bases from V and 4 from J; bases not matched to a gene: 3. The CDR3 loop is CASSFRDRAYGYTF. CDR3 DNA: TGTGCCAGCAGCTTCCGGGACAGGGCCTATGGCTACACCTTC.

The chain combines TRBV9 with TRBJ2-1; D may be TRBD2 (6 bases). Germline lookup yields CDR1 SGDLS and CDR2 YYNGEE. The V end was cut by 0 bases, the J end by 5 bases, with 15 bases between. This CDR3 comprises 16 residues. In DNA, the CDR3 is TGTGCCAGCAGCGTAGAAGGGACCCGCGGGAACAATGAGCAGTTCTTC. Translating it yields CASSVEGTRGNNEQFF.

As to this clone: The sample carries other DNA sequences with the same CDR3. J is TRBJ2-5 and V is TRBV5-1; tentatively, D is TRBD1 (6 bases). Germline lookup yields CDR1 SGHRS and CDR2 YFSETQ. The CDR3 sequence is 13 residues long. V lost 4 bases, J lost 2 bases, and 9 bases lay in between. The CDR3 protein is CASSTGQQETQYF. The CDR3 DNA is TGCGCCAGCAGCACCGGACAGCAAGAGACCCAGTACTTC.

The rearrangement links TRBV7-9 to TRBJ2-3, with 12 bases aligning to TRBD2. V was clipped by 9 bases and J by 5 bases; unmatched bases: 6. From germline, CDR1 is SEHNR and CDR2 FQNEAQ (reference sequence). The CDR3 has 14 amino acids. This chain's CDR3 is CASRLAGAKDTQYF. The CDR3 bases are TGTGCCAGTCGACTAGCGGGAGCGAAAGATACGCAGTATTTT. Full variable domain (outside the CDR3, taken from reference TRBV7-9 and TRBJ2-3): DTGVSQNPRHKITKRGQNVTFRCDPISEHNRLYWYRQTLGQGPEFLTYFQNEAQLEKSRLLSDRFSAERPKGSFSTLEIQRTEQGDSAMYLCASRLAGAKDTQYFGPGTRLTVL.

J is TRBJ2-1 and V is TRBV24-1, with 13 bases fitting TRBD2. The CDR3 has 15 amino acids. The germline V gene encodes CDR1 KGHDR and CDR2 SFDVKD. The V gene end was trimmed by 7 bases and the J gene end by 9 bases; junction bases not matched to a gene: 8. CDR3 nucleotides: TGTGCCACCAGGGACGGGACTAGCGGGACTGGTGAGCAGTTCTTC. This translates into CATRDGTSGTGEQFF.

The gene calls are TRBV6-5 and TRBJ2-5, with TRBD2 identical over 11 bases. Trimming cost V 6 bases and J 2 bases; bases outside gene matches: 5. CDR3 length equals 15 residues. Germline V gene lookup returns CDR1 MNHEY and CDR2 SVGAGI. The CDR3: CASRLGTSGQETQYF. For the CDR3, the DNA is TGTGCCAGCAGGTTAGGGACTAGCGGACAAGAGACCCAGTACTTC.

The chain carries TRBV11-2 and TRBJ2-1, with D unclear. V gave up 5 bases and J gave up 7 bases, with 15 bases separating them. In germline, CDR1 is SGHAT, CDR2 FQNNGV. This CDR3 region has 14 residues. DNA of the CDR3: TGTGCCAGCAGCGCGATCCCCGGTTGGAATGAGCAGTTCTTC. Amino acids: CASSAIPGWNEQFF.

The CDR3: CAISEDQAGFNEQFF. The DNA of the CDR3 is TGTGCCATCAGTGAGGACCAGGCTGGATTCAATGAGCAGTTCTTC. J is TRBJ2-1 and V is TRBV10-3; no clear D. The CDR3 is 15 residues long. Deletions cut 2 bases from V and 6 bases from J, with 14 bases between. Per germline, CDR1 ENHRY and CDR2 SYGVKD.

V and J are TRBV28 and TRBJ2-1; a weak D match, TRBD1 (5 bases). CDR1 is MDHEN and CDR2 is SYDVKM in the germline V gene. V shed 2 bases and J shed 6 bases, with 14 bases lying between them. The CDR3 extends over 15 amino acids. The CDR3 reads CASSLGDRTLNEQFF. In nucleotides, the CDR3 is TGTGCCAGCAGTTTAGGTGACAGAACCCTCAATGAGCAGTTCTTC.

The V call is TRBV11-3, the J call TRBJ2-2, with D possibly matching TRBD1 (5 bases). The CDR3 has 14 residues. Germline loops: CDR1 SGHNT, CDR2 YENEEA. V shed 10 bases and J shed 7 bases, with 19 bases lying between them. CDR3 protein: CATSTGPSGGELFF. Here the CDR3 DNA reads TGTGCCACCTCCACAGGCCCCTCGGGCGGGGAGCTGTTTTTT.

This rearrangement joins TRBV5-8 to TRBJ2-7, with TRBD2 matching 13 bases. The V gene's germline CDR1 is SGHTS and CDR2 YDEGEE. CDR3 size: 15 residues. The J segment lost 3 bases and the V segment lost 3 bases, leaving 3 bases of the junction unmatched. The CDR3 coding sequence is TGTGCCAGCAGCTGGACTAGCGGGAGTGTCTACGAGCAGTACTTC. It translates to CASSWTSGSVYEQYF.

This sequence joins TRBV4-2 and TRBJ2-7; a possible D gene is TRBD2 (6 bases). The germline V gene encodes CDR1 LGHNA and CDR2 YNFKEQ. The CDR3 is made up of 18 amino acids. V lost 4 bases and J 0 bases, leaving 22 bases between the germline ends. CDR3 DNA sequence: TGTGCCAGCAGCCCCCTTGGGGCTAGCGCAGCCCTCTCCTACGAGCAGTACTTC. Protein sequence: CASSPLGASAALSYEQYF.

The chain uses TRBV12-3 or TRBV12-4 and TRBJ1-1, with D possibly matching TRBD1 (6 bases). This CDR3 spans 13 amino acids. The germline V and J ends were trimmed by 7 bases and 8 bases, with 17 bases remaining between them. This chain's CDR3 is CASKRQLQGEAFF. The CDR3 nucleotides read TGTGCCAGCAAACGCCAGCTACAGGGAGAAGCTTTCTTT.

The genes are TRBV6-5 and TRBJ2-5, with D perhaps matching TRBD1 (6 bases). CDR1 and CDR2 (germline): MNHEY, SVGAGI. This CDR3 region has 15 residues. With 10 bases removed from V and 3 bases from J, the gap between germline ends came to 21 bases. The CDR3 reads CATRDNEPWEETQYF. The CDR3 DNA follows: TGTGCCACCCGGGACAATGAGCCTTGGGAAGAGACCCAGTACTTC.

This clone was observed once. The CDR3 DNA follows: TGTGCCAGCAGTTCTGGACAGGCGTGGGCTGAAGCTTTCTTT. This translates into CASSSGQAWAEAFF. The V gene is TRBV28, the J gene TRBJ1-1; TRBD1 matches at 7 bases. In germline, CDR1 is MDHEN, CDR2 SYDVKM. This CDR3 has 14 residues. Trimming at V came to 4 bases and at J to 6 bases, leaving 8 bases not matched to a gene.

This rearrangement joins TRBV7-8 to TRBJ1-3, with TRBD1 matching over 8 bases. Germline V gene sequence: CDR1 SGHVS, CDR2 FQNEAQ. The CDR3 extends over 15 amino acids. V shed 4 bases and J 1 base; nucleotides not matched to a gene: 3. The CDR3 DNA reads TGTGCCAGCAGCTCGTGGACAGGGTCTGGAAACACCATATATTTT. Translated: CASSSWTGSGNTIYF.